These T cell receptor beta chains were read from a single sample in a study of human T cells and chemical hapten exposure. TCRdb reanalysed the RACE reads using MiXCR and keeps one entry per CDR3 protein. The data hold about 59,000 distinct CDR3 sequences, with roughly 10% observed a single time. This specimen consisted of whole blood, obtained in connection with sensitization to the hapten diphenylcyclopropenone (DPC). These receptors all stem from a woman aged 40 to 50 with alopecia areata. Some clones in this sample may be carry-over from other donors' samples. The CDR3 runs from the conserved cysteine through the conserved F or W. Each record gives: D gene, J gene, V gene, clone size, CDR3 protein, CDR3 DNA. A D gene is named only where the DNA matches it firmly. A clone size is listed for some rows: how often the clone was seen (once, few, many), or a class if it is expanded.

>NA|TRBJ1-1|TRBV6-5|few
CASIPPGAKHTEAFF
TGTGCCAGCATCCCCCCCGGGGCTAAGCATACTGAAGCTTTCTTT
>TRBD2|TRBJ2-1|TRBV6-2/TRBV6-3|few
CASIFSGKGSEQFF
TGTGCCAGCATCTTCAGCGGGAAAGGATCTGAGCAGTTCTTC
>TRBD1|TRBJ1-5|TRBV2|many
CASTDGQGQEQPQHF
TGTGCCAGCACCGATGGACAGGGGCAGGAGCAGCCCCAGCATTTT
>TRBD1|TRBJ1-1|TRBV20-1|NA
CSASLGQGTEAFF
TGCAGTGCTAGCCTGGGACAGGGCACTGAAGCTTTCTTT
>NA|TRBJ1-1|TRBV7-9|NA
CASSLGGVGTEAFF
TGTGCCAGCAGCTTAGGTGGGGTCGGCACTGAAGCTTTCTTT
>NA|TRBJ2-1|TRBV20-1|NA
CSARVHNEQFF
TGCAGTGCTAGAGTTCACAATGAGCAGTTCTTC
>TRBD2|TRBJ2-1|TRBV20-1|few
CSATPLAGGPIEQFF
TGCAGTGCTACTCCCCTGGCGGGGGGGCCTATTGAGCAGTTCTTC
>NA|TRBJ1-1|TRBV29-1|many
CSGGRGTETRAFF
TGCAGCGGGGGCCGCGGGACGGAAACTAGGGCTTTCTTT
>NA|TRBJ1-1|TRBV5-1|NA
CASSVESSSTEAFF
TGCGCCAGCAGCGTGGAATCCTCGTCCACTGAAGCTTTCTTT
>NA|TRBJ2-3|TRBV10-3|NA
CAIRGPTSTDTQYF
TGTGCCATCAGAGGACCGACTAGCACAGATACGCAGTATTTT
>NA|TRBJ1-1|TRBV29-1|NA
CSAALANTEAFF
TGCAGCGCCGCTCTGGCGAACACTGAAGCTTTCTTT
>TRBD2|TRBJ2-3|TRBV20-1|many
CSARVGLGTDTQYF
TGCAGTGCTAGGGTGGGACTAGGGACAGATACGCAGTATTTT
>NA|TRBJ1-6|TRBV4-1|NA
CASSPTSNSPLHF
TGCGCCAGCAGCCCAACCAGTAATTCACCCCTCCACTTT
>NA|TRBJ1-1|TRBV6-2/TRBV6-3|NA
CASIKQPATEAFF
TGTGCCAGCATCAAACAGCCCGCCACTGAAGCTTTCTTT
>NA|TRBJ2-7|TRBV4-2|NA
CASSQDLVDEQYF
TGTGCCAGCAGCCAAGATCTAGTGGACGAGCAGTACTTC
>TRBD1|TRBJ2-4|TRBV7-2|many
CASSLATATGTRANIQYF
TGTGCCAGCAGCTTAGCGACCGCGACAGGGACAAGAGCGAACATTCAGTACTTC
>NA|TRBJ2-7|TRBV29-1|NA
CSVQDNSYEQYF
TGCAGCGTTCAGGATAACTCCTACGAGCAGTACTTC
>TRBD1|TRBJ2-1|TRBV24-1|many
CATSDPGQGAPNEQFF
TGTGCCACCAGTGACCCGGGACAGGGGGCCCCCAATGAGCAGTTCTTC
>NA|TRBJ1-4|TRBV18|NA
CASSPQGPNEKLFF
TGTGCCAGCTCACCACAGGGTCCTAATGAAAAACTGTTTTTT
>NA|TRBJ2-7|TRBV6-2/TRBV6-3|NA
CASSYAEGQYF
TGTGCCAGCAGTTACGCGGAGGGGCAGTACTTC
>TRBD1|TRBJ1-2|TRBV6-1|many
CASSTGANYGYTF
TGTGCCAGTTCGACAGGGGCTAACTATGGCTACACCTTC
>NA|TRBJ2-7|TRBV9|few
CASSSTGTGDYQQYF
TGTGCCAGCAGCTCGACCGGGACCGGGGATTATCAGCAGTACTTC
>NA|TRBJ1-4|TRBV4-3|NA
CASSQDGTTNEKLFF
TGCGCCAGCAGCCAAGATGGGACAACTAATGAAAAACTGTTTTTT
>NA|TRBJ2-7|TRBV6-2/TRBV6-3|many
CASSYRSGIYEQYF
TGTGCCAGCAGTTACCGGTCAGGTATCTACGAGCAGTACTTC
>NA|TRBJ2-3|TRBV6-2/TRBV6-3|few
CATTRGSTDTQYF
TGTGCCACGACCAGGGGTAGCACAGATACGCAGTATTTT
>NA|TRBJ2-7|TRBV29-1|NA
CSVRTEGIEQYF
TGCAGCGTCCGAACCGAAGGTATCGAGCAGTACTTC
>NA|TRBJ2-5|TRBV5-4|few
CASSLFEGYQETQYF
TGTGCCAGCAGCTTGTTTGAGGGGTACCAAGAGACCCAGTACTTC